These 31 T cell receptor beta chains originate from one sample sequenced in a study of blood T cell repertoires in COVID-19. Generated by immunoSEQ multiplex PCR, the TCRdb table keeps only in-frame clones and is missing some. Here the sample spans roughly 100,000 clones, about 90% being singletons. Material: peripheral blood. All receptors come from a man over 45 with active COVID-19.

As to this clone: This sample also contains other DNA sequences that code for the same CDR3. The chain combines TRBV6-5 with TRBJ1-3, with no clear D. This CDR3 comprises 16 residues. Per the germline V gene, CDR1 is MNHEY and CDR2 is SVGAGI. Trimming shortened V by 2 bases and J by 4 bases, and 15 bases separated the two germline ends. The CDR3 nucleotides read TGTGCCAGCAGTTACGCAGAGCCCAGGTCCGGAAACACCATATATTTT. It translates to CASSYAEPRSGNTIYF.

CDR3 nucleotides: TGTGCCAGCAGCCCGGACAGCTCTGGGGCCAACGTCCTGACTTTC. This encodes CASSPDSSGANVLTF. The chain links TRBV27 to TRBJ2-6; tentatively, D is TRBD1 (6 bases). From germline, CDR1 is MNHEY and CDR2 SMNVEV (reference sequence). V lost 6 bases and J 0 bases, leaving 9 bases between the germline ends. The CDR3 has 15 residues. The full variable domain, rest sourced from reference TRBV27 and TRBJ2-6, is EAQVTQNPRYLITVTGKKLTVTCSQNMNHEYMSWYRQDPGLGLRQIYYSMNVEVTDKGDVPEGYKVSRKEKRNFPLILESPSPNQTSLYFCASSPDSSGANVLTFGAGSRLTVL.

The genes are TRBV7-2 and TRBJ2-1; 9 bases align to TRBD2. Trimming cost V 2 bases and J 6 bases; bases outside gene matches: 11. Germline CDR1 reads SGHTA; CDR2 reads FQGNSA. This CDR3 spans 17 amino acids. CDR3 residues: CASSLRTAGGPINEQFF. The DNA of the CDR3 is TGTGCCAGCAGCTTACGGACTGCGGGGGGGCCTATCAATGAGCAGTTCTTC.

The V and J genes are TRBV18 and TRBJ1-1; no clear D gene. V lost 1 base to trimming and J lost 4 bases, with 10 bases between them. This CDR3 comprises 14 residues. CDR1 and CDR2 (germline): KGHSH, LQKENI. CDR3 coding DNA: TGTGCCAGCTCACCACAACCCCAGGCCACTGAAGCTTTCTTT. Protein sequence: CASSPQPQATEAFF.

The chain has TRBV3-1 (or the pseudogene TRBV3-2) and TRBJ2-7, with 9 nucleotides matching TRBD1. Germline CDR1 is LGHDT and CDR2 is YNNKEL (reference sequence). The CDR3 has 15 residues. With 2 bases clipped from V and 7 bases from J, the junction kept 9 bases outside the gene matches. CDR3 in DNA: TGTGCCAGCAGCCAATTTGGGACAGGGAAGCAGGAGCAGTACTTC. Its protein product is CASSQFGTGKQEQYF.

CDR3 loop: CASTTGTDYEQYF. Here the CDR3 DNA reads TGTGCCAGCACTACCGGGACAGACTACGAGCAGTACTTC. The chain has TRBV2 and TRBJ2-7; 7 bases are shared with TRBD1. This CDR3 comprises 13 residues. CDR1 SNHLY and CDR2 FYNNEI come from the germline V gene. Trimming removed 7 bases from V and 3 bases from J; junction bases left unmatched: 6. Filled out from reference TRBV2 and TRBJ2-7, the complete variable domain reads EPEVTQTPSHQVTQMGQEVILRCVPISNHLYFYWYRQILGQKVEFLVSFYNNEISEKSEIFDDQFSVERPDGSNFTLKIRSTKLEDSAMYFCASTTGTDYEQYFGPGTRLTVT.

The CDR3 protein is CASIRSQGTELGGYTF. CDR3 DNA: TGTGCCAGCATCCGTAGTCAGGGGACCGAACTGGGGGGCTACACCTTC. The rearrangement links TRBV5-4 to TRBJ1-2; possibly TRBD1 for D (6 bases). Trimming removed 6 bases at V and 8 bases at J, with 26 bases between. The CDR3 extends over 16 amino acids. Germline V gene sequence: CDR1 SGHNT, CDR2 YYREEE (reference sequence).

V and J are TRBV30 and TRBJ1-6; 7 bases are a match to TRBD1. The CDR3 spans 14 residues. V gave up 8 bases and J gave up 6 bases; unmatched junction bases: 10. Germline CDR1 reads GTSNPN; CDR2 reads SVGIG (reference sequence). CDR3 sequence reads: CARDRQGVNSPLHF. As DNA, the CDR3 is TGTGCCCGAGATCGACAGGGAGTTAATTCACCCCTCCACTTT.

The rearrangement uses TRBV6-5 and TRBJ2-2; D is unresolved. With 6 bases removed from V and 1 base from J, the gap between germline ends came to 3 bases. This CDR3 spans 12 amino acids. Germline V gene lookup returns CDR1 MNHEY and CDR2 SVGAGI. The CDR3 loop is CASRRNTGELFF. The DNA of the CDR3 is TGTGCCAGCAGGAGGAACACCGGGGAGCTGTTTTTT.

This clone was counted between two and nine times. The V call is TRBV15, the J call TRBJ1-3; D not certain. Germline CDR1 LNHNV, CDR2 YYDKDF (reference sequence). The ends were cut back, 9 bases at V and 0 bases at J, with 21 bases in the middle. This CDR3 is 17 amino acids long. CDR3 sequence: CATATESTRVSGNTIYF. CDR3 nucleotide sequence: TGTGCCACTGCCACCGAATCGACTAGGGTCTCTGGAAACACCATATATTTT.

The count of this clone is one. Written as DNA, the CDR3 is TGTGCCAGCACGGGACAGGGGGGCTCCTACGAGCAGTACTTC. This translates into CASTGQGGSYEQYF. This chain links TRBV5-6 with TRBJ2-7, with 11 bases that match TRBD1. Germline CDR1 is SGHDT and CDR2 is YYEEEE. This CDR3 comprises 14 residues. Trimming at V came to 6 bases and at J to 0 bases, leaving 2 bases not matched to a gene.

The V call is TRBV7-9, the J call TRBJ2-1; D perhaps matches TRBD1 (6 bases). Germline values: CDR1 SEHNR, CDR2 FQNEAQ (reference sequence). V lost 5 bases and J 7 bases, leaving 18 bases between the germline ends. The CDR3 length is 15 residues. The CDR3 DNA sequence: TGTGCCAGCAGCCCAAAGCACAGGGTGGGGAATGAGCAGTTCTTC. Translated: CASSPKHRVGNEQFF. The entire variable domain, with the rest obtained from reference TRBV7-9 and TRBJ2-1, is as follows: DTGVSQNPRHKITKRGQNVTFRCDPISEHNRLYWYRQTLGQGPEFLTYFQNEAQLEKSRLLSDRFSAERPKGSFSTLEIQRTEQGDSAMYLCASSPKHRVGNEQFFGPGTRLTVL.

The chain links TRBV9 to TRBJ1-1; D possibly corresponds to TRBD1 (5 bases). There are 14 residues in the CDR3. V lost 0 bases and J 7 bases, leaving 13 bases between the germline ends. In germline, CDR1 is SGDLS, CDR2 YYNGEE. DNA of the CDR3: TGTGCCAGCAGCGTAGCTAGGACGGGGGGTGAAGCTTTCTTT. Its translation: CASSVARTGGEAFF.

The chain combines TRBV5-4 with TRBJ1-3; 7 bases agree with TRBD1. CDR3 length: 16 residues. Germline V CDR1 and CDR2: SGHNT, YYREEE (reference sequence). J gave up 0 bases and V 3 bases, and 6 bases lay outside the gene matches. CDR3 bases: TGTGCCAGCAGCTCTAGGACAGGCTTCTCTGGAAACACCATATATTTT. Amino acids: CASSSRTGFSGNTIYF.

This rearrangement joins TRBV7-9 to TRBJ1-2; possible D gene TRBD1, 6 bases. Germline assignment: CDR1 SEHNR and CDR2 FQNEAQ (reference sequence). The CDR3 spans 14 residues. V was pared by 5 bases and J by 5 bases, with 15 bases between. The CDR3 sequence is CASSHGQIVYGYTF. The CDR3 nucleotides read TGTGCCAGCAGCCACGGACAGATTGTTTATGGCTACACCTTC. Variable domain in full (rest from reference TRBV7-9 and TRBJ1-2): DTGVSQNPRHKITKRGQNVTFRCDPISEHNRLYWYRQTLGQGPEFLTYFQNEAQLEKSRLLSDRFSAERPKGSFSTLEIQRTEQGDSAMYLCASSHGQIVYGYTFGSGTRLTVV.

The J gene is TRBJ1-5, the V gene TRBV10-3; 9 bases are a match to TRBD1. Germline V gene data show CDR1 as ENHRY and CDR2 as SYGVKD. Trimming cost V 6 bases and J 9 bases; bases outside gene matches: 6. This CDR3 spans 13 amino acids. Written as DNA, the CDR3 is TGTGCCATCAGAATGGGACAGGGTTGGCCCCAGCATTTT. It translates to CAIRMGQGWPQHF.

The CDR3 here is CASSQDVVGGHVNQPQHF. Written as DNA, the CDR3 is TGCGCCAGCAGCCAAGATGTTGTGGGGGGGCATGTCAATCAGCCCCAGCATTTT. V and J are TRBV4-3 and TRBJ1-5; TRBD1 might be the D (6 bases). The length of the CDR3 is 18 residues. Trimming removed 0 bases at V and 3 bases at J, with 18 bases between. Germline-derived CDR1 and CDR2 are LGHNA and YSLEER.

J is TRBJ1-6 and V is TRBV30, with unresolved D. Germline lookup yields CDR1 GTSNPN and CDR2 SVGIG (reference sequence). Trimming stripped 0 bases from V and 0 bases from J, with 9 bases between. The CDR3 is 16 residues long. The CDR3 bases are TGTGCCTGGAGTGTACCGGGGAGCTCCTATAATTCACCCCTCCACTTT. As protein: CAWSVPGSSYNSPLHF.

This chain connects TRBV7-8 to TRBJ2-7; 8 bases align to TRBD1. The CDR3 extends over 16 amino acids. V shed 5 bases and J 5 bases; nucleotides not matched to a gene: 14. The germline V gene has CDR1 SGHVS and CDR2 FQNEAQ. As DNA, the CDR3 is TGTGCCAGCAGCCATAAGGGAGACCAGGGGGCACACGAGCAGTACTTC. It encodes CASSHKGDQGAHEQYF.

The CDR3, as DNA: TGCGCCAGCAGCCCGGACCCAGGGCCTGGGGCCAACGTCCTGACTTTC. Its protein product is CASSPDPGPGANVLTF. J is TRBJ2-6 and V is TRBV5-1; possibly TRBD1 for D (5 bases). Looked up from germline, CDR1 is SGHRS and CDR2 is YFSETQ. The V end lost 4 bases, the J end lost 2 bases, and 13 bases lay between the germline ends. The CDR3 consists of 16 residues.

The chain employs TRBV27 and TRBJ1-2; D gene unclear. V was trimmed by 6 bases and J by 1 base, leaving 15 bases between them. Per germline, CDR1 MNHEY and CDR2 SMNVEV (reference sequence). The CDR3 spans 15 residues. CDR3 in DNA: TGTGCCAGCAGCCCCTCGGGGAGGAGTAACTATGGCTACACCTTC. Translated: CASSPSGRSNYGYTF.

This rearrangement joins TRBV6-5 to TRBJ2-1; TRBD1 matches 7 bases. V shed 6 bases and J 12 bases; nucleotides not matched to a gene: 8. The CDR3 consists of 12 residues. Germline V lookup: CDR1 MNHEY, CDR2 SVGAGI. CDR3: CASRTRQGLQFF. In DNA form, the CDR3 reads TGTGCCAGCAGGACACGACAGGGCTTGCAGTTCTTC.

This CDR3 reads CASSPSGQGYEQYF. The CDR3 DNA sequence: TGCGCCAGCAGCCCCTCGGGACAGGGCTACGAGCAGTACTTC. The chain carries TRBV5-1 and TRBJ2-7; TRBD1 agrees at 9 bases. Germline trimming cut 4 bases from V and 3 bases from J; bases unmatched to any gene: 5. Germline V gives CDR1 SGHRS, CDR2 YFSETQ. The CDR3 contains 14 residues. The whole variable domain, filled in from reference TRBV5-1 and TRBJ2-7, reads KAGVTQTPRYLIKTRGQQVTLSCSPISGHRSVSWYQQTPGQGLQFLFEYFSETQRNKGNFPGRFSGRQFSNSRSEMNVSTLELGDSALYLCASSPSGQGYEQYFGPGTRLTVT.

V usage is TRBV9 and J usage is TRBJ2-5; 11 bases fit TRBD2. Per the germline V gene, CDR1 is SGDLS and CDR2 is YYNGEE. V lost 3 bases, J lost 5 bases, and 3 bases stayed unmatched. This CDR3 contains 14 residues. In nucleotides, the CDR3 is TGTGCCAGCAGCGAGACTAGCGGGATTGAGACCCAGTACTTC. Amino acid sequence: CASSETSGIETQYF.

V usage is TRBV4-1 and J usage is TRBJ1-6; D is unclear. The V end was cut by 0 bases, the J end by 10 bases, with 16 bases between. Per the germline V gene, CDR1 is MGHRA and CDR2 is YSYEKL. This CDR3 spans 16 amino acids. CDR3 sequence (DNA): TGCGCCAGCAGCCAAGATCGGTACGGTCCTAACTCACCCCTCCACTTT. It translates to CASSQDRYGPNSPLHF.

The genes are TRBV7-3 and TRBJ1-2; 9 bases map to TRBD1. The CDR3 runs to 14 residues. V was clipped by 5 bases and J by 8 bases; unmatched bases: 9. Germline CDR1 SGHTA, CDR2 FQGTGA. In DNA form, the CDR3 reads TGTGCCAGCAGCCTCACGGGACAGGGTGGCGGCTACACCTTC. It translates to CASSLTGQGGGYTF.

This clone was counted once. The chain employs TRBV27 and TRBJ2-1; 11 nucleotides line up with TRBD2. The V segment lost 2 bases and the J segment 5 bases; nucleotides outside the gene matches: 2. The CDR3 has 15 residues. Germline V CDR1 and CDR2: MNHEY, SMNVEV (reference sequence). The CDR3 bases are TGTGCCAGCAGTTTAGGGACTAGCGGAAACAATGAGCAGTTCTTC. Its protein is CASSLGTSGNNEQFF.

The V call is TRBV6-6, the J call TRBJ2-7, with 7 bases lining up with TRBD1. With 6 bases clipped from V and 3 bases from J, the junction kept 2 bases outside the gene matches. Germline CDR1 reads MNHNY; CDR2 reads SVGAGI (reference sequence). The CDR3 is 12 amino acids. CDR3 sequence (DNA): TGTGCCAGCAGCCGACAGGGCTACGAGCAGTACTTC. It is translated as CASSRQGYEQYF.

The CDR3, as DNA: TGTGCTAGTGCCCCGGGAACTAATGTCGTCCAGCCCCAGCATTTT. Amino acid sequence: CASAPGTNVVQPQHF. V is TRBV12-5 and J is TRBJ1-5; D gene unclear. The germline gives CDR1 LGHNT, CDR2 FRNRAP. The CDR3 length is 15 residues. The ends were cut back, 7 bases at V and 7 bases at J, with 20 bases in the middle. The whole variable domain, filled in from reference TRBV12-5 and TRBJ1-5, reads DARVTQTPRHKVTEMGQEVTMRCQPILGHNTVFWYRQTMMQGLELLAYFRNRAPLDDSGMPKDRFSAEMPDATLATLKIQPSEPRDSAVYFCASAPGTNVVQPQHFGDGTRLSIL.

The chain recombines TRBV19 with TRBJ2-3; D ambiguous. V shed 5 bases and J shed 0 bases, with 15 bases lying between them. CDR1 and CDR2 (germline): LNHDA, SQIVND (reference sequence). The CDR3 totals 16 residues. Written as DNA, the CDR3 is TGTGCCAGTAGTTATAGAACCCCCCCCAGCACAGATACGCAGTATTTT. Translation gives CASSYRTPPSTDTQYF.

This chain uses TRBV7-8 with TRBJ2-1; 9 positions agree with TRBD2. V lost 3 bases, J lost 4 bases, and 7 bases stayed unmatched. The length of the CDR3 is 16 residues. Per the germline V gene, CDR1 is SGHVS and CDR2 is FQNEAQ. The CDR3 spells CASSLLRLAVYNEQFF. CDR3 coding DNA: TGTGCCAGCAGCTTGCTGCGACTAGCGGTTTACAATGAGCAGTTCTTC.